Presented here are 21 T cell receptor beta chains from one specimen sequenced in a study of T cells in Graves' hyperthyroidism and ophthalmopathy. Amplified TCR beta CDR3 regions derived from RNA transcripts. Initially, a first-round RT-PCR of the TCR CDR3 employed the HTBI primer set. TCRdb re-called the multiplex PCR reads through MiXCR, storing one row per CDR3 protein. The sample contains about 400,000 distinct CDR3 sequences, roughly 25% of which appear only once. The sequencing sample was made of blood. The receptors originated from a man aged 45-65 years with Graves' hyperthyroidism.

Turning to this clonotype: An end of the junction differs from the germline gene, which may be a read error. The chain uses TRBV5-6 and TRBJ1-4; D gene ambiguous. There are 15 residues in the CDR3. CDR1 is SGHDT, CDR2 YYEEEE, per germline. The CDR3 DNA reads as TGTGCCAGCGACAACCACAACGGATTAGGTGAAAAACCGTTTTTT. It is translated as CASDNHNGLGEKPFF.

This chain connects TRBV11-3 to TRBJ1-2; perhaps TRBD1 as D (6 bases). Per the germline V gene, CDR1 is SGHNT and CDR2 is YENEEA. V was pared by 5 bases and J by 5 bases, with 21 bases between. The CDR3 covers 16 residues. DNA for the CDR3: TGTGCCAGCAGCCCCGGACAGCAACTCGACTTATATGGCTACACCTTC. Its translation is CASSPGQQLDLYGYTF.

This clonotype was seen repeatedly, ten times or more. The CDR3 reads CASRGLPGQGTDTQYF. CDR3 in DNA: TGTGCCAGCAGGGGTCTCCCGGGACAGGGCACAGATACGCAGTATTTT. The J gene is TRBJ2-3, the V gene TRBV2; 8 bases are a match to TRBD1. The CDR3 has 16 residues. Germline trimming cut 6 bases from V and 1 base from J; bases unmatched to any gene: 9. Germline CDR1 is SNHLY and CDR2 is FYNNEI.

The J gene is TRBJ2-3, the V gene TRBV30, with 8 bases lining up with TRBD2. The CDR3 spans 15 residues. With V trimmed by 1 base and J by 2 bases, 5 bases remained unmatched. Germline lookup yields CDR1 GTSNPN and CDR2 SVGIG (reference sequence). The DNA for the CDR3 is TGTGCCTGGAGTGCGAGCGGGGGCCCCACAGATACGCAGTATTTT. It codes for CAWSASGGPTDTQYF. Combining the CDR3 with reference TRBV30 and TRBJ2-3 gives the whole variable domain SQTIHQWPATLVQPVGSPLSLECTVEGTSNPNLYWYRQAAGRGLQLLFYSVGIGQISSEVPQNLSASRPQDRQFILSSKKLLLSDSGFYLCAWSASGGPTDTQYFGPGTRLTVL.

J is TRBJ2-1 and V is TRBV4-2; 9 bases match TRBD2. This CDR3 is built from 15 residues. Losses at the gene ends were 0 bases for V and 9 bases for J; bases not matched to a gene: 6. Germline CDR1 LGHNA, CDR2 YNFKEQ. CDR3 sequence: CASSQEAGGRGEQFF. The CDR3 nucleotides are TGTGCCAGCAGCCAAGAGGCGGGAGGGCGTGGTGAGCAGTTCTTC.

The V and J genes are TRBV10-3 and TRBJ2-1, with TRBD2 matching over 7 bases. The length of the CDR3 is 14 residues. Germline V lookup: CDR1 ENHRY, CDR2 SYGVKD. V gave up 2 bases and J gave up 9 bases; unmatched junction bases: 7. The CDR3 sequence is CAISEGDYRSEQFF. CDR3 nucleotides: TGTGCCATCAGTGAGGGGGACTATAGGAGTGAGCAGTTCTTC.

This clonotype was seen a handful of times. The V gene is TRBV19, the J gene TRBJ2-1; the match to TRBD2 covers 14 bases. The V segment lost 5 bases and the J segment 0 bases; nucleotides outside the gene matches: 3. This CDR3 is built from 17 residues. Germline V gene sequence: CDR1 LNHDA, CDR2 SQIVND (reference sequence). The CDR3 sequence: CASSSTSGRASYNEQFF. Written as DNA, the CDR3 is TGTGCCAGTAGTTCGACTAGCGGGAGGGCCTCCTACAATGAGCAGTTCTTC.

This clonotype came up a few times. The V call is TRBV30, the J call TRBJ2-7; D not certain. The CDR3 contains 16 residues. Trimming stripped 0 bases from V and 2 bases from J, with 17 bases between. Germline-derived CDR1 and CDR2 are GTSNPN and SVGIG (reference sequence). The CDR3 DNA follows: TGTGCCTGGAGTGTAGATGGGGTTATACTCCCCTACGAGCAGTACTTC. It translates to CAWSVDGVILPYEQYF.

Written as DNA, the CDR3 is TGTGCCAGCAGTTACCGGACTAGCGGGAGCCTCACCGGGGAGCTGTTTTTT. Protein product: CASSYRTSGSLTGELFF. The V and J genes are TRBV6-5 and TRBJ2-2; 13 bases line up with TRBD2. V trimming: 2 bases; J trimming: 4 bases; junction bases outside the gene matches: 4. Germline V gene data show CDR1 as MNHEY and CDR2 as SVGAGI. This CDR3 is 17 amino acids long.

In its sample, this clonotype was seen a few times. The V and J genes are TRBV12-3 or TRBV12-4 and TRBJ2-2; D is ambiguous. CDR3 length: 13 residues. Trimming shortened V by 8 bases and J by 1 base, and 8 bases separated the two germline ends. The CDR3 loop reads CASGPRNTGELFF. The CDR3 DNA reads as TGTGCCAGCGGACCGCGGAACACCGGGGAGCTGTTTTTT.

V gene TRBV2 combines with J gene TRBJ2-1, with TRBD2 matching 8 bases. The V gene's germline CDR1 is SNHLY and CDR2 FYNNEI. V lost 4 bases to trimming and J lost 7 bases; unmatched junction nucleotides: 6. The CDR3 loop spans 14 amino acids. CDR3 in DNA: TGTGCCAGCAGTGCGACTACTAGCGGAAATGAGCAGTTCTTC. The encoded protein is CASSATTSGNEQFF.

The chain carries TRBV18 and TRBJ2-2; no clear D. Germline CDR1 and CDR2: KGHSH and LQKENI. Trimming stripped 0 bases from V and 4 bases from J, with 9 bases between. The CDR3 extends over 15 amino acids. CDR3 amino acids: CASSPPSQFTGELFF. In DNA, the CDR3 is TGTGCCAGCTCACCACCTTCACAGTTCACCGGGGAGCTGTTTTTT.

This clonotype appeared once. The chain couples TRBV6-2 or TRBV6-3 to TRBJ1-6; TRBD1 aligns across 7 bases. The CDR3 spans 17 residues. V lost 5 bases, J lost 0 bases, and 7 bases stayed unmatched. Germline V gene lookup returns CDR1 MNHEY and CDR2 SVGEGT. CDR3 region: CASSPGQIRSYNSPLHF. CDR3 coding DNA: TGTGCCAGCAGTCCGGGACAGATCCGCTCCTATAATTCACCCCTCCACTTT.

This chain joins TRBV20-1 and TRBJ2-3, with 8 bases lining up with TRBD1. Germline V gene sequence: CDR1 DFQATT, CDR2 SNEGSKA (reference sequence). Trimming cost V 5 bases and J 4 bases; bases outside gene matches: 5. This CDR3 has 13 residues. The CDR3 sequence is CSAWDRKPDTQYF. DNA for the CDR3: TGCAGTGCTTGGGACAGGAAACCAGATACGCAGTATTTT.

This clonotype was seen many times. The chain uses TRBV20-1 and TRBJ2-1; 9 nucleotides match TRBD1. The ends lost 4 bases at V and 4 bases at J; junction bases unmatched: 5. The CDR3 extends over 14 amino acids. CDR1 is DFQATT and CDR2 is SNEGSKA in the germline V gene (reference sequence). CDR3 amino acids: CSATGGQGYNEQFF. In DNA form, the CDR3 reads TGCAGTGCTACAGGGGGACAGGGATACAATGAGCAGTTCTTC.

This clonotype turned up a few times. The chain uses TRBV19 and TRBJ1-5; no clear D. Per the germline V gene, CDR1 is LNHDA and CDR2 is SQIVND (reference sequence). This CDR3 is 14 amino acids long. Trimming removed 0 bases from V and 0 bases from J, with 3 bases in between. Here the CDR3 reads CASSIEDSNQPQHF. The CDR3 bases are TGTGCCAGTAGTATAGAAGATAGCAATCAGCCCCAGCATTTT.

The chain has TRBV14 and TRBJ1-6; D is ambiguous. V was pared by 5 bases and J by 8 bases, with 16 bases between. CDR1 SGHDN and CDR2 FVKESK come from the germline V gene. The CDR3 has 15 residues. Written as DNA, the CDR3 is TGTGCCAGCAGCACCCTACAGAAACCCGATTCACCCCTCCACTTT. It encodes CASSTLQKPDSPLHF.

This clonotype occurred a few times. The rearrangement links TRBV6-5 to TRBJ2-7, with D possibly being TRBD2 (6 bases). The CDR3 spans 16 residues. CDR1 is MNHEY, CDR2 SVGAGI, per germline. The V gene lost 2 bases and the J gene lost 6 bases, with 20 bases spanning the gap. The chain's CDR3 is CASSYDSGGKGREQYF. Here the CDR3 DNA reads TGTGCCAGCAGTTACGATTCGGGCGGGAAAGGTCGCGAGCAGTACTTC.

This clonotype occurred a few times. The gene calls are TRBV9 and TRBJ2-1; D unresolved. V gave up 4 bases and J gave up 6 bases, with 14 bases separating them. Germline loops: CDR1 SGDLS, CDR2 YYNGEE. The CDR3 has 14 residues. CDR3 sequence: CASSPGGRINEQFF. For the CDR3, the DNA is TGTGCCAGCAGCCCCGGTGGACGGATCAATGAGCAGTTCTTC.

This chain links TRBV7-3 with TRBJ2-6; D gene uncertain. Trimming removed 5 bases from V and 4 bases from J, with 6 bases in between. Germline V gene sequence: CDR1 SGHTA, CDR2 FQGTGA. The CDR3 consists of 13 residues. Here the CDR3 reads CASSPDGANVLTF. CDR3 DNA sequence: TGTGCCAGCAGCCCAGACGGGGCCAACGTCCTGACTTTC.

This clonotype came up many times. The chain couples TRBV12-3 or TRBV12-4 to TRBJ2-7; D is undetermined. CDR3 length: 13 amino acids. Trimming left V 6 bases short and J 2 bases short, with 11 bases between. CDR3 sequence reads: CASRLTATYEQYF. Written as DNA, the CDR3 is TGTGCCAGCAGACTGACGGCGACCTACGAGCAGTACTTC.